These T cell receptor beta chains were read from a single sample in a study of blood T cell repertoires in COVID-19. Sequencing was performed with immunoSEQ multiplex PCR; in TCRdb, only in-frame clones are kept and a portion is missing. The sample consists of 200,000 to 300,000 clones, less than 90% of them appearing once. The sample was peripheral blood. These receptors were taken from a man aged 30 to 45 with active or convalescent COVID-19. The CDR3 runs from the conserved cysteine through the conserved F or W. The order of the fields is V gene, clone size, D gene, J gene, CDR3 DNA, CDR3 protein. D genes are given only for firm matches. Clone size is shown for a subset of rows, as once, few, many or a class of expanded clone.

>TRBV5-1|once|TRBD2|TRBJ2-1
TGCGCCAGCAGCCGAACTAGCGGGGGAATAAACAATGAGCAGTTCTTC
CASSRTSGGINNEQFF
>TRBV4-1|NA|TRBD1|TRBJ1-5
TGCGCCAGCAGCCAGGATTGGACAGGGGTAAGCAATCAGCCCCAGCATTTT
CASSQDWTGVSNQPQHF
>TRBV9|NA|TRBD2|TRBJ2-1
TGTGCCAGCAGCGTAGAGGCGGGGGAGTACAATGAGCAGTTCTTC
CASSVEAGEYNEQFF
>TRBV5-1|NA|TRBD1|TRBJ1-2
TGCGCCAGCAGTGCAACAGGGGGCGATGGCTACACCTTC
CASSATGGDGYTF
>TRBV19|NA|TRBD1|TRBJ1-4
TGTGCCAGTAGTATCCCTGGGACAGGGAAGGTGGAACTGTTTTTT
CASSIPGTGKVELFF
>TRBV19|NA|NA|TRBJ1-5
TGTGCCAGTAGTATAATGAGAACGTTCCTCGATAGCAATCAGCCCCAGCATTTT
CASSIMRTFLDSNQPQHF
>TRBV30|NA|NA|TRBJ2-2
TGTGCCTGGAGTGGAACAGTAAGCACCGGGGAGCTGTTTTTT
CAWSGTVSTGELFF
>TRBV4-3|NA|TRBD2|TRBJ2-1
TGCGCCAGCAGCCCCCTCGGGGGGGGCAGGGGTGAGCAGTTCTTC
CASSPLGGGRGEQFF
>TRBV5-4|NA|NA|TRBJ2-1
TGTGCCAGCAGCTTGGGAGTAAATGAGCAGTTCTTC
CASSLGVNEQFF
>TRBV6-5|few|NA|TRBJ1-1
TGTGCCAGCAGAGCCTCGACACTTCTAGCAGCTTTCTTT
CASRASTLLAAFF
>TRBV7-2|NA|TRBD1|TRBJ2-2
TGTGCCAGCAGCTTGGACAGGAGGAACACCGGGGAGCTGTTTTTT
CASSLDRRNTGELFF
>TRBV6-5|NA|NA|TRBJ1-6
TGTGCCAGCAGTTCCAACAGGAATTCACCCCTCCACTTT
CASSSNRNSPLHF
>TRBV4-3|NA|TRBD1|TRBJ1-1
TGCGCCAGCAGCCAGACGGGGACAGCTGAAGCTTTCTTT
CASSQTGTAEAFF
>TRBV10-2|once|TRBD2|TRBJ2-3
TGCGCCAGCAGTGTCCGACTAGCGGGGGGGACAGATACGCAGTATTTT
CASSVRLAGGTDTQYF
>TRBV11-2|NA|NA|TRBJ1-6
TGTGCCAGCAGCTTCCTCCCCTCAACCGAGAATTCACCCCTCCACTTT
CASSFLPSTENSPLHF
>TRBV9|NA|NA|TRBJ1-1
TGTGCCAGCAGCGCCACGACAGGGAACACTGAAGCTTTCTTT
CASSATTGNTEAFF
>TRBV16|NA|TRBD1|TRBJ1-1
TGTGCCAGCACTCCAAGAGGACAGGGGAACACTGAAGCTTTCTTT
CASTPRGQGNTEAFF
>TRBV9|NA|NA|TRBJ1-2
TGTGCCAGCAGCGTAGGAGATAAAATCGACTATGGCTACACCTTC
CASSVGDKIDYGYTF
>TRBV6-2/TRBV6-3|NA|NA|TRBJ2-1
TGTGCCAGCAGTTACTTTCCAGGGGACGAGCAGTTCTTC
CASSYFPGDEQFF
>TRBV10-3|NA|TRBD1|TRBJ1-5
TGTGCCATCAGTGACCCGTACAGAGGGGGCGGTCAGCCCCAGCATTTT
CAISDPYRGGGQPQHF
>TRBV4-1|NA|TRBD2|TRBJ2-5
TGCGCCAGCGGGGTAGCGGGGGGGGAAGAGACCCAGTACTTC
CASGVAGGEETQYF
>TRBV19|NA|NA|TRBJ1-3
TGTGCCAGTATCGGGGACTCGAGCTCTGGAAACACCATATATTTT
CASIGDSSSGNTIYF
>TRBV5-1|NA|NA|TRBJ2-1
TGCGCCAGCAGCTCTTCGACAGCCTCCAATGAGCAGTTCTTC
CASSSSTASNEQFF
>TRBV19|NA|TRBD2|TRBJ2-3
TGTGCCAGTAGTATGGTCGGGGGACTAACTAGCACAGATACGCAGTATTTT
CASSMVGGLTSTDTQYF
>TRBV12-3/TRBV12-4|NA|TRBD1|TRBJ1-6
TGTGCCAGCAGGACAGGGGTTAATTCACCCCTCCACTTT
CASRTGVNSPLHF
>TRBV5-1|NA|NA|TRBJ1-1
TGCGCCAGCAGCTTGACTGCGAACACTGAAGCTTTCTTT
CASSLTANTEAFF
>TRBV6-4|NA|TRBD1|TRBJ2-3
TGTGCCAGCAGTGAGAGGGGGCTGGGGGATACGCAGTATTTT
CASSERGLGDTQYF
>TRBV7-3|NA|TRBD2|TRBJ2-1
TGTGCCAGCAGGGTAGGCGGGGGGAATGGTAATGAGCAGTTCTTC
CASRVGGGNGNEQFF
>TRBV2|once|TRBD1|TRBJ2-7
TGTGCCAGCACCCCCCGGGACAGGGACTCCTACGAGCAGTACTTC
CASTPRDRDSYEQYF
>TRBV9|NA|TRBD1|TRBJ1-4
TGTGCCAGCAGCGCCGGGACAGTTGAAAAACTGTTTTTT
CASSAGTVEKLFF
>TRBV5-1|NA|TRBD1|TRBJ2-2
TGCGCCAGCAGCTTATCGGGACAGGGGGCCCCCGGGGAGCTGTTTTTT
CASSLSGQGAPGELFF
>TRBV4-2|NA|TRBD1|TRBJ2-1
TGTGCCAGCAGCCAAGATCCGGGGACAGGCGCAAACAATGAGCAGTTCTTC
CASSQDPGTGANNEQFF
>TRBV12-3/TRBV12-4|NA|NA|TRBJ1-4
TGTGCCAGCAGTTTACGCGAAGAAAAACTGTTTTTT
CASSLREEKLFF
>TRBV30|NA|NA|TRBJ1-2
TGTGCCTGGAGTTTGGGGGGTTTGACGTATGGCTACACCTTC
CAWSLGGLTYGYTF
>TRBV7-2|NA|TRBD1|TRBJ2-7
TGTGCCAGCAGCTTAAGTTTCGAAGGGGGCGTCCCTCCCTACGAGCAGTACTTC
CASSLSFEGGVPPYEQYF
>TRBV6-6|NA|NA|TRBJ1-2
TGTGCCAGCAGAGACTTCAGGGGAAACTATGGCTACACCTTC
CASRDFRGNYGYTF
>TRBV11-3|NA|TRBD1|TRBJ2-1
TGTGCCAGCAGACCCCAGGGGGAGAGTGAGCAGTTCTTC
CASRPQGESEQFF
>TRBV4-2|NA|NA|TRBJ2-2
TGTGCCAGCAGCCAAGATTTTCACGGGGAGCTGTTTTTT
CASSQDFHGELFF
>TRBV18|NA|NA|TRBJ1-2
TGTGCCAGCTCACAATCGGAGGGAAACGGCTACACCTTC
CASSQSEGNGYTF
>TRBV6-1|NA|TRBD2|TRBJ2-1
TGTGCCACAAGTGACGGGGGGATCCCGCCTTCCTACAATGAGCAGTTCTTC
CATSDGGIPPSYNEQFF
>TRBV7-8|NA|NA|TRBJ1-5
TGTGCCAGCAGCTTAGCTTACAAAATGGGCAATCAGCCCCAGCATTTT
CASSLAYKMGNQPQHF
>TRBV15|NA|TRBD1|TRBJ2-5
TGTGCCACCAGCAGATCCCCTGGACAGGACCAAGAGACCCAGTACTTC
CATSRSPGQDQETQYF
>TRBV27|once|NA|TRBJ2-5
TGTGCCAGCAGTTTGGGCTCCCCTGGGGAGACCCAGTACTTC
CASSLGSPGETQYF
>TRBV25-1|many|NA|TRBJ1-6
TGTGCCAGCGGGACGGGAGATAATTCACCCCTCCACTTT
CASGTGDNSPLHF
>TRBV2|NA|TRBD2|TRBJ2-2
TGTGCCAGCTGTCTCGGGGGGGCCCGGGAGCTGTTTTTT
CASCLGGARELFF
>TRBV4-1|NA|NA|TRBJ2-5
TGCGCCAGCAGCCAGGTGGGACTCCCCGGGGAGACCCAGTACTTC
CASSQVGLPGETQYF
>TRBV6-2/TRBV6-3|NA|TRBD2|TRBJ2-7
TGTGCCAGCAGTTACGTTTTGACAGATGGGACTAGCCCGTACTTC
CASSYVLTDGTSPYF
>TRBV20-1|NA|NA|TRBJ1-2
TGCAGTGCTAGTAGGGGATCGTTTGGGGATGGCTACACCTTC
CSASRGSFGDGYTF
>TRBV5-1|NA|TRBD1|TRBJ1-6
TGCGCCAGCAGCTTACAGGGGGATAATTCACCCCTCCACTTT
CASSLQGDNSPLHF